Shown below are 16 T cell receptor beta chains from a single sample sequenced in a study of blood T cell repertoires in COVID-19. The method was immunoSEQ multiplex PCR; TCRdb's version includes in-frame clones alone and lacks a portion of them. The data show 150,000 to 200,000 clones, roughly 85% seen once. Source material: peripheral blood. These receptors were obtained from a human donor with acute or convalescent COVID-19. The donor label of this sample is uncertain.

The chain joins TRBV2 to TRBJ1-5, with D unclear. The V gene's germline CDR1 is SNHLY and CDR2 FYNNEI. V dropped 0 bases and J dropped 6 bases, with 9 bases sitting between them. The CDR3 length is 14 residues. The CDR3 loop reads CASSEAGRAQPQHF. The CDR3 DNA is TGTGCCAGCAGTGAAGCGGGGAGGGCTCAGCCCCAGCATTTT.

The DNA of the CDR3 is TGTGCCATCAGTGGACAGGGGTCAGAGACCCAGTACTTC. Its translation: CAISGQGSETQYF. The rearrangement uses TRBV10-3 and TRBJ2-5; 8 nucleotides match TRBD1. J was trimmed by 4 bases and V by 4 bases; bases with no gene match: 2. Germline CDR1 ENHRY, CDR2 SYGVKD. CDR3 length: 13 amino acids.

This clone is a singleton in its sample. This chain connects TRBV28 to TRBJ1-3; 10 bases are shared with TRBD1. Trimming cost V 6 bases and J 4 bases; bases outside gene matches: 6. The CDR3 loop spans 15 amino acids. The germline gives CDR1 MDHEN, CDR2 SYDVKM. CDR3 in DNA: TGTGCCAGCAGGGGGACAGGGGCAGGGGGAAACACCATATATTTT. Amino acid sequence: CASRGTGAGGNTIYF.

This clone has more than one count but fewer than ten. DNA of the CDR3: TGTGCCAGTAGCCGGTCCCGGGACAGGGGCCACGAGCAGTACTTC. It translates to CASSRSRDRGHEQYF. J is TRBJ2-7 and V is TRBV19; 10 positions agree with TRBD1. Germline values: CDR1 LNHDA, CDR2 SQIVND (reference sequence). Germline trimming cut 6 bases from V and 5 bases from J; bases unmatched to any gene: 10. The CDR3 contains 15 residues.

CDR3 loop: CASSLDSGNEQYF. The CDR3 DNA reads as TGCGCCAGCAGCTTGGATTCAGGGAACGAGCAGTACTTC. The rearrangement joins TRBV5-1 to TRBJ2-7; D might be TRBD1 (5 bases). Germline V CDR1 and CDR2: SGHRS, YFSETQ. CDR3 length: 13 residues. Trimming shortened V by 0 bases and J by 5 bases, and 9 bases separated the two germline ends.

On this clone itself: A junction boundary mismatches the germline segment, possibly from a read error. This rearrangement joins TRBV7-8 to TRBJ1-5; 7 nucleotides match TRBD1. Germline-derived CDR1 and CDR2 are SGHVS and FQNEAQ. The CDR3 has 16 amino acids. CDR3 amino acids: CASSLAIQGRVQPQHF. The CDR3 coding sequence is TGTGCCAGCAGTTTAGCTATACAGGGGAGAGTTCAGCCCCAGCATTTT.

This sequence joins TRBV28 and TRBJ2-7; TRBD1 is a possible D gene (6 bases). The CDR3 runs to 16 residues. Germline lookup yields CDR1 MDHEN and CDR2 SYDVKM. With 5 bases removed from V and 0 bases from J, the gap between germline ends came to 17 bases. The CDR3 bases are TGTGCCAGCAGTGGCCCGGGACACCAGAGCTCCTACGAGCAGTACTTC. This encodes CASSGPGHQSSYEQYF.

The chain uses TRBV6-5 and TRBJ1-1, with TRBD1 as a possible D gene (5 bases). The CDR3 extends over 14 amino acids. Germline-derived CDR1 and CDR2 are MNHEY and SVGAGI. The V end was cut by 2 bases, the J end by 6 bases, with 13 bases between. This CDR3 reads CASSYAPTVAEAFF. In DNA, the CDR3 is TGTGCCAGCAGTTACGCCCCGACAGTCGCTGAAGCTTTCTTT.

This rearrangement joins TRBV5-4 to TRBJ1-6, with TRBD1 matching over 8 bases. J gave up 1 base and V 0 bases, and 12 bases lay outside the gene matches. Germline V gene data show CDR1 as SGHNT and CDR2 as YYREEE (reference sequence). The length of the CDR3 is 20 residues. Here the CDR3 reads CASSLDIGGRGLSYNSPLHF. CDR3 in DNA: TGTGCCAGCAGCTTGGATATTGGTGGCAGGGGGCTGTCCTATAATTCACCCCTCCACTTT.

The chain joins TRBV19 to TRBJ1-1; tentatively, D is TRBD1 (6 bases). Trimming took off 5 bases at V and 0 bases at J, with 16 bases between the two ends. Looked up from germline, CDR1 is LNHDA and CDR2 is SQIVND (reference sequence). This CDR3 is built from 16 residues. The CDR3 here is CASSDLAGVMNTEAFF. CDR3 in DNA: TGTGCCAGTAGTGATTTGGCAGGGGTTATGAACACTGAAGCTTTCTTT.

The chain recombines TRBV5-4 with TRBJ2-7; the match to TRBD2 covers 8 bases. The CDR3 is made up of 16 amino acids. Trimming took 7 bases from V and 2 from J; bases not matched to a gene: 14. Germline V gene data show CDR1 as SGHNT and CDR2 as YYREEE (reference sequence). CDR3 DNA sequence: TGTGCCAGCTGCGTCGGGGGTAGCGGGGCGACCTACGAGCAGTACTTC. This sequence encodes CASCVGGSGATYEQYF. Drawing the rest from reference TRBV5-4 and TRBJ2-7, the complete variable domain is ETGVTQSPTHLIKTRGQQVTLRCSSQSGHNTVSWYQQALGQGPQFIFQYYREEENGRGNFPPRFSGLQFPNYSSELNVNALELDDSALYLCASCVGGSGATYEQYFGPGTRLTVT.

The rearrangement joins TRBV30 to TRBJ1-3; a weak D match, TRBD1 (6 bases). Trimming took 5 bases from V and 2 from J, leaving 10 bases between them. Germline lookup yields CDR1 GTSNPN and CDR2 SVGIG (reference sequence). The CDR3 is 13 residues long. The CDR3 reads CAWRRTAGNTIYF. The CDR3 nucleotides are TGTGCCTGGCGACGGACAGCTGGAAACACCATATATTTT.

This chain connects TRBV27 to TRBJ2-5; D is ambiguous. The CDR3 contains 14 residues. V gave up 6 bases and J gave up 2 bases, with 13 bases separating them. Germline assignment: CDR1 MNHEY and CDR2 SMNVEV (reference sequence). This CDR3 is CASRSPREQETQYF. CDR3 sequence (DNA): TGTGCCAGCAGATCCCCCCGCGAACAAGAGACCCAGTACTTC.

V is TRBV5-4 and J is TRBJ1-6, with D perhaps matching TRBD1 (6 bases). CDR3 length: 15 residues. Trimming stripped 0 bases from V and 5 bases from J, with 9 bases between. Germline CDR1 and CDR2: SGHNT and YYREEE (reference sequence). The CDR3 nucleotides are TGTGCCAGCAGCTTGGGGGGACAAGATAATTCACCCCTCCACTTT. It codes for CASSLGGQDNSPLHF.

In the case of this clone: This sample includes further DNA sequences coding for the same CDR3. This chain links TRBV5-1 with TRBJ1-5; D is ambiguous. The CDR3 loop spans 15 amino acids. CDR1 is SGHRS and CDR2 is YFSETQ in the germline V gene. V was trimmed by 1 base and J by 2 bases, leaving 10 bases between them. Here the CDR3 DNA reads TGCGCCAGCAGCTTGTTTGGTCAGGGCAATCAGCCCCAGCATTTT. Translated, it gives CASSLFGQGNQPQHF. The whole variable domain, remainder taken from reference TRBV5-1 and TRBJ1-5, is KAGVTQTPRYLIKTRGQQVTLSCSPISGHRSVSWYQQTPGQGLQFLFEYFSETQRNKGNFPGRFSGRQFSNSRSEMNVSTLELGDSALYLCASSLFGQGNQPQHFGDGTRLSIL.

The chain recombines TRBV28 with TRBJ1-5; 7 nucleotides agree with TRBD1. Looked up from germline, CDR1 is MDHEN and CDR2 is SYDVKM. The CDR3 consists of 14 residues. CDR3 amino acids: CAAVEQGLTQPQHF. CDR3 in DNA: TGTGCGGCGGTAGAACAGGGGCTCACTCAGCCCCAGCATTTT.